A single sample is the source of the 18 T cell receptor beta chains below, sequenced in a study of cytomegalovirus exposure and HLA in healthy donors. Data came from immunoSEQ multiplex PCR; TCRdb stores just in-frame clones and leaves some out. Of approximately 160,000 clones listed, roughly 80% are singletons. The source material was PBMCs. The origin of the receptors is a man under 40 in good health and CMV-seropositive.

The J gene is TRBJ2-3, the V gene TRBV5-1; D is ambiguous. CDR1 and CDR2 from the germline V gene are SGHRS and YFSETQ. The CDR3 sequence is 13 residues long. V gave up 3 bases and J gave up 3 bases, with 8 bases separating them. The chain's CDR3 is CASSSRWTDTQYF. Here the CDR3 DNA reads TGCGCCAGCAGCTCCCGGTGGACAGATACGCAGTATTTT.

The chain couples TRBV19 to TRBJ2-1; the match to TRBD2 covers 9 bases. CDR3 length: 16 amino acids. V lost 1 base to trimming and J lost 7 bases; unmatched junction nucleotides: 8. Germline values: CDR1 LNHDA, CDR2 SQIVND (reference sequence). CDR3 coding DNA: TGTGCCAGTAGTATAGCTCCGGGACTAGCCTGGAATGAGCAGTTCTTC. Protein sequence: CASSIAPGLAWNEQFF. Full variable domain (outside the CDR3, taken from reference TRBV19 and TRBJ2-1): DGGITQSPKYLFRKEGQNVTLSCEQNLNHDAMYWYRQDPGQGLRLIYYSQIVNDFQKGDIAEGYSVSREKKESFPLTVTSAQKNPTAFYLCASSIAPGLAWNEQFFGPGTRLTVL.

This chain links TRBV9 with TRBJ2-1, with 11 positions matching TRBD2. Germline-derived CDR1 and CDR2 are SGDLS and YYNGEE. This CDR3 region has 18 residues. V trimming: 3 bases; J trimming: 9 bases; junction bases outside the gene matches: 17. CDR3 DNA sequence: TGTGCCAGCAGCGCTTCCTCGGGTTTTAGCGGGAGGGATGGTGAGCAGTTCTTC. This translates into CASSASSGFSGRDGEQFF.

The chain has TRBV15 and TRBJ1-5; D may be TRBD1 (5 bases). Trimming shortened V by 5 bases and J by 3 bases, and 14 bases separated the two germline ends. Per the germline V gene, CDR1 is LNHNV and CDR2 is YYDKDF (reference sequence). The CDR3 consists of 15 residues. The CDR3 reads CATSSSGTFNQPQHF. Written as DNA, the CDR3 is TGTGCCACCAGCTCTTCGGGGACTTTCAATCAGCCCCAGCATTTT.

The genes are TRBV29-1 and TRBJ2-5, with a possible D match to TRBD2 (6 bases). Germline loops: CDR1 SQVTM, CDR2 ANQGSEA. This CDR3 has 13 residues. Trimming cost V 4 bases and J 2 bases, with 11 bases left between them. Written as DNA, the CDR3 is TGCAGCGTTGGGACGACTAGTCAAGAGACCCAGTACTTC. This gives the protein CSVGTTSQETQYF.

The V gene is TRBV19, the J gene TRBJ2-3; no definite D call. The germline V gene has CDR1 LNHDA and CDR2 SQIVND (reference sequence). The germline V and J ends were trimmed by 3 bases and 8 bases, with 9 bases remaining between them. This CDR3 has 12 amino acids. CDR3 DNA: TGTGCCAGTAGTATTCCCTCTCCTACGCAGTATTTT. Its translation: CASSIPSPTQYF.

The V gene is TRBV5-1, the J gene TRBJ2-3, with 7 bases aligning to TRBD2. The CDR3 spans 15 residues. Germline CDR1 reads SGHRS; CDR2 reads YFSETQ. With 4 bases clipped from V and 2 bases from J, the junction kept 7 bases outside the gene matches. CDR3 in DNA: TGCGCCAGCAGCCCCTCTAGCGGACCCACAGATACGCAGTATTTT. This codes for CASSPSSGPTDTQYF.

The chain has TRBV6-5 and TRBJ1-6, with a possible D match to TRBD1 (6 bases). There are 15 residues in the CDR3. Germline V CDR1 and CDR2: MNHEY, SVGAGI. V lost 7 bases, J lost 9 bases, and 19 bases lay in between. Here the CDR3 DNA reads TGTGCCAGCACCAATTCAGGGAGAGGGGGTTCACCCCTCCACTTT. This encodes CASTNSGRGGSPLHF.

The rearrangement links TRBV7-2 to TRBJ2-3; TRBD1 agrees at 8 bases. Germline V gene sequence: CDR1 SGHTA, CDR2 FQGNSA. The length of the CDR3 is 15 residues. Trimming at V came to 1 base and at J to 4 bases, leaving 4 bases not matched to a gene. For the CDR3, the DNA is TGTGCCAGCAGCTTAGGGGGGACAGGACCAGATACGCAGTATTTT. This translates into CASSLGGTGPDTQYF. The full variable domain, its missing parts supplied by reference TRBV7-2 and TRBJ2-3, is GAGVSQSPSNKVTEKGKDVELRCDPISGHTALYWYRQSLGQGLEFLIYFQGNSAPDKSGLPSDRFSAERTGGSVSTLTIQRTQQEDSAVYLCASSLGGTGPDTQYFGPGTRLTVL.

This chain joins TRBV9 and TRBJ2-5; 7 bases agree with TRBD2. Per germline, CDR1 SGDLS and CDR2 YYNGEE. Trimming at V came to 0 bases and at J to 2 bases, leaving 7 bases not matched to a gene. CDR3 length equals 16 residues. DNA for the CDR3: TGTGCCAGCAGCGTAGGGGGAGGGGCAGGTCAAGAGACCCAGTACTTC. Its translation: CASSVGGGAGQETQYF.

V usage is TRBV25-1 and J usage is TRBJ2-1; 12 bases line up with TRBD2. V shed 6 bases and J 8 bases; nucleotides not matched to a gene: 5. Germline values: CDR1 MGHDK, CDR2 SYGVNS. The CDR3 contains 14 residues. In DNA, the CDR3 is TGTGCCAGCAGCAGACTAGCGGGGGAGGATGAGCAGTTCTTC. Amino acids: CASSRLAGEDEQFF.

This clone has more than one count but fewer than ten. The germline gene is not matched at one end of the junction; a read error may be the cause. This chain uses TRBV7-7 with TRBJ2-5; 7 bases match TRBD2. CDR1 is SSHAT and CDR2 is FNYEAQ in the germline V gene (reference sequence). CDR3 length equals 15 residues. The CDR3 region is CASSSGSGDGETQYF. CDR3 coding DNA: TGTGCTAGCAGCTCAGGGAGCGGGGACGGGGAGACCCAGTACTTC. Looking up the rest from reference TRBV7-7 and TRBJ2-5 gives the full variable domain: GAGVSQSPRYKVTKRGQDVTLRCDPISSHATLYWYQQALGQGPEFLTYFNYEAQPDKSGLPSDRFSAERPEGSISTLTIQRTEQRDSAMYRCASSSGSGDGETQYFGPGTRLLVL.

The table lists this clone with a few counts. The chain uses TRBV30 and TRBJ1-5; TRBD1 matches at 10 bases. V lost 2 bases, J lost 4 bases, and 2 bases stayed unmatched. The CDR3 has 14 amino acids. CDR1 is GTSNPN, CDR2 SVGIG, per germline (reference sequence). CDR3 amino acids: CAWSPGQGNQPQHF. The CDR3 DNA follows: TGTGCCTGGAGTCCGGGACAGGGGAATCAGCCCCAGCATTTT.

V and J are TRBV19 and TRBJ2-3, with D maybe TRBD1 (6 bases). Trimming removed 5 bases from V and 5 bases from J, with 14 bases in between. CDR3 length: 14 residues. Germline V CDR1 and CDR2: LNHDA, SQIVND (reference sequence). CDR3 sequence (DNA): TGTGCCAGTAGTCGACAGGTAGCCGAAGATACGCAGTATTTT. It codes for CASSRQVAEDTQYF.

The chain recombines TRBV7-3 with TRBJ2-3; D perhaps matches TRBD1 (5 bases). The CDR3 length is 14 residues. Germline values: CDR1 SGHTA, CDR2 FQGTGA. Trimming stripped 5 bases from V and 2 bases from J, with 11 bases between. The CDR3 sequence: CASSQGATTDTQYF. Written as DNA, the CDR3 is TGTGCCAGCAGCCAAGGGGCTACCACAGATACGCAGTATTTT.

This rearrangement joins TRBV5-1 to TRBJ1-2; maybe TRBD1 (5 bases). CDR3 length equals 14 residues. Trimming cost V 4 bases and J 8 bases, with 18 bases left between them. Germline-derived CDR1 and CDR2 are SGHRS and YFSETQ. The CDR3 loop is CASSPEGLGGGYTF. The CDR3 nucleotides read TGCGCCAGCAGCCCGGAGGGGTTGGGAGGCGGCTACACCTTC.

V usage is TRBV19 and J usage is TRBJ1-5; a weak D match, TRBD1 (6 bases). CDR3 size: 12 residues. Germline lookup yields CDR1 LNHDA and CDR2 SQIVND (reference sequence). CDR3 nucleotides: TGTGCACCAGGGGCGCCGCTTCAGCCCCAGCATTTT. It specifies CAPGAPLQPQHF.

The J gene is TRBJ1-3, the V gene TRBV7-2; D is unclear. This CDR3 contains 14 residues. Germline assignment: CDR1 SGHTA and CDR2 FQGNSA. Trimming pared 5 bases from V and 5 bases from J, leaving 13 bases between. Here the CDR3 DNA reads TGTGCCAGCAGCGATCGGGGAGGGAGAAACACCATATATTTT. Protein sequence: CASSDRGGRNTIYF.